Listed here are 17 T cell receptor beta chains from one sample, sequenced in a study of cytomegalovirus exposure and HLA in healthy donors. Here immunoSEQ multiplex PCR was the method, and the copy in TCRdb shows in-frame clones only, minus some. Of about 78,000 clones listed, about 95% are singletons. Sequenced: PBMCs. The receptor set was obtained from a man between 18 and 29 years old in good health and CMV-seropositive.

The V gene is TRBV15, the J gene TRBJ2-1; the match to TRBD1 covers 7 bases. This CDR3 comprises 15 residues. Germline values: CDR1 LNHNV, CDR2 YYDKDF (reference sequence). V shed 3 bases, J shed 5 bases, and the junction held 7 bases outside the gene matches. CDR3 amino acids: CATSRGTVINNEQFF. CDR3 coding DNA: TGTGCCACCAGCAGGGGGACAGTTATTAACAATGAGCAGTTCTTC.

The chain recombines TRBV5-1 with TRBJ2-7; TRBD2 agrees at 10 bases. The germline CDR1 and CDR2 sequences are SGHRS and YFSETQ. Trimming took 6 bases from V and 7 from J; bases not matched to a gene: 16. CDR3 length equals 16 residues. This CDR3 reads CASKADASGSRFEQYF. CDR3 DNA sequence: TGCGCCAGCAAGGCGGATGCTAGCGGGAGCCGCTTTGAGCAGTACTTC. Together with reference TRBV5-1 and TRBJ2-7, the CDR3 gives the full variable domain: KAGVTQTPRYLIKTRGQQVTLSCSPISGHRSVSWYQQTPGQGLQFLFEYFSETQRNKGNFPGRFSGRQFSNSRSEMNVSTLELGDSALYLCASKADASGSRFEQYFGPGTRLTVT.

The chain is built from TRBV2 and TRBJ1-1; no firm D call. CDR3 length: 14 residues. Between the trimmed V and J ends, which lost 5 bases and 4 bases, there was a span of 14 bases. Looked up from germline, CDR1 is SNHLY and CDR2 is FYNNEI. The CDR3 here is CASSWGGRGTEAFF. The CDR3 bases are TGTGCCAGCAGTTGGGGAGGAAGAGGCACTGAAGCTTTCTTT.

The chain combines TRBV27 with TRBJ2-7; D may be TRBD2 (6 bases). This CDR3 comprises 16 residues. Germline V lookup: CDR1 MNHEY, CDR2 SMNVEV (reference sequence). With 2 bases removed from V and 0 bases from J, the gap between germline ends came to 14 bases. CDR3 protein: CASSLSPAGASYEQYF. DNA for the CDR3: TGTGCCAGCAGTTTAAGTCCAGCGGGTGCCTCCTACGAGCAGTACTTC.

J is TRBJ1-1 and V is TRBV20-1; a possible D gene is TRBD1 (6 bases). This CDR3 is 10 amino acids long. Germline V gene data show CDR1 as DFQATT and CDR2 as SNEGSKA (reference sequence). The V end lost 7 bases, the J end lost 11 bases, and 14 bases lay between the germline ends. Here the CDR3 reads CSVHPRGAFF. The DNA of the CDR3 is TGCAGTGTCCACCCCAGGGGTGCTTTCTTT.

V gene TRBV4-2 combines with J gene TRBJ2-1; 9 nucleotides agree with TRBD2. The junction had 9 bases not matched to a gene; V was cut back by 2 bases and J by 7 bases. In germline, CDR1 is LGHNA, CDR2 YNFKEQ. The CDR3 covers 16 residues. For the CDR3, the DNA is TGTGCCAGCAGCCAACTGATGCGGCGGGAGGGAAATGAGCAGTTCTTC. Protein product: CASSQLMRREGNEQFF.

The rearrangement joins TRBV14 to TRBJ2-3; TRBD2 is a possible D gene (5 bases). Germline loops: CDR1 SGHDN, CDR2 FVKESK. The CDR3 spans 13 residues. V was pared by 10 bases and J by 3 bases, with 14 bases between. CDR3 in DNA: TGTGCCACCTCGTCCTGGGAGACAGATACGCAGTATTTT. As protein: CATSSWETDTQYF.

The sample holds a few counts of this clone. The gene calls are TRBV5-1 and TRBJ2-1; no clear D. The CDR3 is 14 residues long. CDR1 is SGHRS and CDR2 is YFSETQ in the germline V gene. The V gene lost 5 bases and the J gene lost 9 bases, with 18 bases spanning the gap. Written as DNA, the CDR3 is TGCGCCAGCAGTAGTCGAGACCTAGATGGTGAGCAGTTCTTC. Translated, it gives CASSSRDLDGEQFF. The complete variable domain, with remaining parts taken from reference TRBV5-1 and TRBJ2-1, reads KAGVTQTPRYLIKTRGQQVTLSCSPISGHRSVSWYQQTPGQGLQFLFEYFSETQRNKGNFPGRFSGRQFSNSRSEMNVSTLELGDSALYLCASSSRDLDGEQFFGPGTRLTVL.

The chain links TRBV5-1 to TRBJ2-4; the D is unclear. The germline V gene has CDR1 SGHRS and CDR2 YFSETQ. This CDR3 comprises 11 residues. V lost 0 bases to trimming and J lost 15 bases, with 10 bases between them. The CDR3 region is CASSLGSLRYF. CDR3 sequence (DNA): TGCGCCAGCAGCTTGGGTAGTTTACGGTACTTC.

The J gene is TRBJ1-1, the V gene TRBV11-1, with TRBD1 identical over 7 bases. Germline V lookup: CDR1 SGHAT, CDR2 FQDESV (reference sequence). V gave up 5 bases and J gave up 11 bases; unmatched junction bases: 8. CDR3 length: 12 residues. The CDR3 loop is CASSQNRGRAFF. As DNA, the CDR3 is TGTGCCAGCAGCCAGAACAGGGGAAGGGCTTTCTTT.

This sequence joins TRBV6-1 and TRBJ1-1; D unclear. The CDR3 sequence is 12 residues long. Trimming cost V 4 bases and J 7 bases, with 10 bases left between them. CDR1 MNHNS and CDR2 SASEGT come from the germline V gene. For the CDR3, the DNA is TGTGCCAGCAGTGCTAACGGGATTGAAGCTTTCTTT. Translating it yields CASSANGIEAFF.

The V and J genes are TRBV5-4 and TRBJ1-2, with TRBD1 identical over 7 bases. CDR1 and CDR2 from the germline V gene are SGHNT and YYREEE (reference sequence). CDR3 length: 13 residues. The junction had 3 bases not matched to a gene; V was cut back by 2 bases and J by 5 bases. The CDR3 is CASSFTGDYGYTF. In DNA form, the CDR3 reads TGTGCCAGCAGCTTTACAGGGGATTATGGCTACACCTTC.

CDR3 coding DNA: TGTGCCAGCAGTCGGACAGGGTATACAGATACGCAGTATTTT. This sequence encodes CASSRTGYTDTQYF. The V and J genes are TRBV27 and TRBJ2-3; 8 bases match TRBD1. The CDR3 totals 14 residues. After removal of 5 bases from V and 3 bases from J, the junction contained 4 bases not matched to a gene. Germline loops: CDR1 MNHEY, CDR2 SMNVEV (reference sequence).

The CDR3 region has the DNA TGTGCCAGCAGCGTAGCTAGCAGGAACACTGAAGCTTTCTTT. It is translated as CASSVASRNTEAFF. V gene TRBV9 combines with J gene TRBJ1-1; D call uncertain. The CDR3 consists of 14 residues. Per the germline V gene, CDR1 is SGDLS and CDR2 is YYNGEE. The V and J ends lost 0 bases and 1 base respectively, with 7 bases between them.

This clone was detected once. The genes are TRBV18 and TRBJ2-3; D gene unclear. The V gene's germline CDR1 is KGHSH and CDR2 LQKENI. CDR3 size: 16 residues. Trimming took 5 bases from V and 2 from J, leaving 17 bases between them. This CDR3 reads CASSSSLGGLTDTQYF. CDR3 bases: TGTGCCAGCTCATCCTCGCTCGGCGGCCTCACAGATACGCAGTATTTT.

This chain joins TRBV30 and TRBJ1-1; D is unclear. Deletions cut 4 bases from V and 7 bases from J, with 7 bases between. The CDR3 length is 10 residues. Germline V CDR1 and CDR2: GTSNPN, SVGIG (reference sequence). Here the CDR3 reads CAWIEGEAFF. The CDR3 DNA reads TGTGCCTGGATTGAGGGTGAAGCTTTCTTT.

The chain combines TRBV5-4 with TRBJ2-2; the match to TRBD2 covers 16 bases. Germline CDR1 reads SGHNT; CDR2 reads YYREEE (reference sequence). V lost 5 bases to trimming and J lost 4 bases; unmatched junction nucleotides: 8. The CDR3 consists of 18 residues. As DNA, the CDR3 is TGTGCCAGCAGTAAAGGGACTAGCGGGAGGGGCGCCACCGGGGAGCTGTTTTTT. It is translated as CASSKGTSGRGATGELFF.